A single sample gave rise to the 16 T cell receptor beta chains below, sequenced in a study of T cell repertoires in aging, cancer and after chemotherapy. TCR beta rearrangements were amplified from peripheral blood genomic DNA. TRB rearrangements spanning V, D and J were amplified using mixed TRB-A/B primers. From the multiplex PCR reads, TCRdb called clonotypes with MiXCR, one entry per CDR3 protein. The repertoire includes about 1,300 distinct CDR3 sequences, approximately 20% of them detected once, and about 60% sits in the top ten. Sequenced material: blood. The receptors here all came from a human donor with a solid tumor.

By share, this clonotype ranks as medium-sized (0.01 to 0.1%). This chain uses TRBV5-1 with TRBJ2-7; TRBD2 matches 8 bases. The CDR3 runs to 17 residues. CDR1 is SGHRS and CDR2 is YFSETQ in the germline V gene. With 3 bases clipped from V and 4 bases from J, the junction kept 15 bases outside the gene matches. The CDR3 nucleotides are TGCGCCAGCAGCTGGGGCTGGGACCAACGGGGGGGATACGAGCAGTACTTC. Encoded protein: CASSWGWDQRGGYEQYF.

This clonotype is labeled as medium-sized. The chain couples TRBV6-5 to TRBJ2-2; unclear D gene. Trimming shortened V by 0 bases and J by 4 bases, and 9 bases separated the two germline ends. CDR3 length: 15 amino acids. The germline V gene encodes CDR1 MNHEY and CDR2 SVGAGI. The CDR3 here is CASSYSGLRTGELFF. The CDR3 nucleotides read TGTGCCAGCAGTTACTCAGGGCTCCGCACCGGGGAGCTGTTTTTT.

The V call is TRBV7-9, the J call TRBJ2-1; D perhaps matches TRBD1 (5 bases). Germline V gene sequence: CDR1 SEHNR, CDR2 FQNEAQ (reference sequence). V lost 3 bases and J lost 6, with 9 bases in between. This CDR3 has 13 residues. DNA for the CDR3: TGTGCCAGCAGCTTGGCGACAGTCAATGAGCAGTTCTTC. Translated, it gives CASSLATVNEQFF.

This clonotype was detected only a few times. V is TRBV28 and J is TRBJ2-1, with 9 bases aligning to TRBD1. The V gene's germline CDR1 is MDHEN and CDR2 SYDVKM. Trimming took 2 bases from V and 1 from J; bases not matched to a gene: 9. The length of the CDR3 is 18 residues. The CDR3 nucleotides are TGTGCCAGCAGTTTAGTTAACAGGGGGCAAAAGTCCTACAATGAGCAGTTCTTC. Protein: CASSLVNRGQKSYNEQFF.

In this sample, this clonotype turned up a few times. The rearrangement joins TRBV4-2 to TRBJ2-7; 9 bases are shared with TRBD1. The J segment lost 0 bases and the V segment lost 5 bases, leaving 5 bases of the junction unmatched. From germline, CDR1 is LGHNA and CDR2 YNFKEQ. This CDR3 is 15 amino acids long. CDR3 region: CASSYGQGISYEQYF. In DNA form, the CDR3 reads TGTGCCAGCAGCTACGGACAGGGGATCTCCTACGAGCAGTACTTC.

This clonotype was observed a few times. The chain combines TRBV19 with TRBJ2-4, with 7 bases fitting TRBD1. The CDR3 sequence is 14 residues long. V lost 4 bases and J lost 5; bases outside the gene matches: 5. In germline, CDR1 is LNHDA, CDR2 SQIVND (reference sequence). CDR3 sequence reads: CASSTGTDENIQYF. In DNA, the CDR3 is TGTGCCAGTAGTACCGGGACAGACGAAAACATTCAGTACTTC. Full variable domain (outside the CDR3, taken from reference TRBV19 and TRBJ2-4): DGGITQSPKYLFRKEGQNVTLSCEQNLNHDAMYWYRQDPGQGLRLIYYSQIVNDFQKGDIAEGYSVSREKKESFPLTVTSAQKNPTAFYLCASSTGTDENIQYFGAGTRLSVL.

This clonotype was detected only a few times. This sequence joins TRBV7-3 and TRBJ1-1; a possible D gene is TRBD1 (5 bases). V dropped 3 bases and J dropped 4 bases, with 12 bases sitting between them. This CDR3 has 14 residues. In germline, CDR1 is SGHTA, CDR2 FQGTGA. The CDR3 nucleotides read TGTGCCAGCAGCTTGGGAGCAGGGCCCACTGAAGCTTTCTTT. It specifies CASSLGAGPTEAFF.

V usage is TRBV5-6 and J usage is TRBJ1-1; D not certain. The ends were cut back, 4 bases at V and 7 bases at J, with 14 bases in the middle. The CDR3 is made up of 13 amino acids. Germline V CDR1 and CDR2: SGHDT, YYEEEE. The CDR3 DNA reads TGTGCCAGCAGCATCGGTGGGTCTTATGAAGCTTTCTTT. Protein product: CASSIGGSYEAFF.

This clonotype has just a few counts. The V call is TRBV20-1, the J call TRBJ2-2; a possible D gene is TRBD1 (6 bases). This CDR3 comprises 16 residues. V lost 7 bases to trimming and J lost 0 bases, with 18 bases between them. Germline V gives CDR1 DFQATT, CDR2 SNEGSKA (reference sequence). This chain's CDR3 is CSVRTASQPNTGELFF. DNA for the CDR3: TGCAGTGTTCGGACAGCCTCACAACCGAACACCGGGGAGCTGTTTTTT.

J is TRBJ2-3 and V is TRBV9, with D possibly matching TRBD2 (5 bases). Deletions cut 5 bases from V and 5 bases from J, with 15 bases between. The CDR3 extends over 14 amino acids. Germline V CDR1 and CDR2: SGDLS, YYNGEE. In nucleotides, the CDR3 is TGTGCCAGCAGTCGAGAAGCGGCGGAAGATACGCAGTATTTT. It yields the protein CASSREAAEDTQYF.

This clonotype appeared a few times. This rearrangement joins TRBV10-3 to TRBJ1-4; 9 bases match TRBD1. In germline, CDR1 is ENHRY, CDR2 SYGVKD. This CDR3 is 15 amino acids long. The V segment lost 3 bases and the J segment 7 bases; nucleotides outside the gene matches: 6. CDR3 nucleotide sequence: TGTGCCATCAGTGACGGGACAGGGACAAGTGAAAAACTGTTTTTT. It encodes CAISDGTGTSEKLFF.

In this sample, this clonotype turned up a few times. V gene TRBV7-3 combines with J gene TRBJ2-3; D possibly corresponds to TRBD1 (5 bases). From germline, CDR1 is SGHTA and CDR2 FQGTGA. V was shortened by 0 bases and J by 0 bases, with 7 bases between the two germline ends. The CDR3 runs 15 residues. The CDR3 bases are TGTGCCAGCAGCTTAACGACAGCTAGCACAGATACGCAGTATTTT. Residues: CASSLTTASTDTQYF.

In this sample, this clonotype is medium-sized (0.01 to 0.1%). The chain uses TRBV6-5 and TRBJ1-5; no clear D gene. Trimming cost V 0 bases and J 5 bases, with 5 bases left between them. This CDR3 region has 13 residues. Germline V gene sequence: CDR1 MNHEY, CDR2 SVGAGI. The CDR3 nucleotides read TGTGCCAGCAGTTACTCTGGGTATCAGCCCCAGCATTTT. Residues: CASSYSGYQPQHF.

In its sample, this clonotype was seen a few times. J is TRBJ2-3 and V is TRBV19; 13 nucleotides agree with TRBD2. Germline CDR1 LNHDA, CDR2 SQIVND (reference sequence). V lost 8 bases and J lost 4; bases outside the gene matches: 9. The CDR3 covers 16 residues. The CDR3 DNA follows: TGTGCCAGTGGAAAGACTAGCGGGAGGTTCGCAGATACGCAGTATTTT. Translating gives CASGKTSGRFADTQYF.

The chain employs TRBV10-2 and TRBJ2-1; 8 bases align to TRBD2. V trimming: 7 bases; J trimming: 0 bases; junction bases outside the gene matches: 5. CDR1 is WSHSY and CDR2 is SAAADI in the germline V gene. The CDR3 length is 15 residues. The CDR3 sequence: CASISGGSSYNEQFF. The CDR3 DNA is TGCGCCAGCATTTCGGGGGGGAGCTCCTACAATGAGCAGTTCTTC.

This clonotype was seen only a few times. V and J are TRBV7-2 and TRBJ2-2; D uncertain. V was cut by 8 bases and J by 2 bases, with 12 bases left in between. Germline V CDR1 and CDR2: SGHTA, FQGNSA. The CDR3 extends over 14 amino acids. In DNA form, the CDR3 reads TGTGCCAGCGCCAGGTCTCCAAACACCGGGGAGCTGTTTTTT. Residues: CASARSPNTGELFF.